The 14 T cell receptor beta chains reported below all come from one sample, sequenced in a study of shared clonotypes between healthy human individuals. TCRdb's table, derived via immunoSEQ multiplex PCR, lists solely in-frame clones and lacks some. The data show approximately 840,000 clones, with 96% seen just once and around 0.21% held by the top ten. Positive CCR7 selection of CD45RO-negative cells yielded the naive CD8 cells, and terminally differentiated effector memory CD45RA+ cells were excluded. Sequenced input: naive CD8+ T cells sorted from blood. Receptors originate from a man between 25 and 39 years old in good health.

A note on this clone: A read error may produce the germline difference seen at one junction end. This rearrangement joins TRBV5-1 to TRBJ2-7; D possibly matches TRBD1 or TRBD2 (5 bases each). CDR3 length equals 15 residues. The germline gives CDR1 SGHRS, CDR2 YFSETQ. The CDR3 region has the DNA TGCGCCAGCAGATTGGGGGAATTCTATGGGGACGAGCAGTACTTC. Its protein product is CASRLGEFYGDEQYF. Supplemented by reference TRBV5-1 and TRBJ2-7, the full variable domain reads KAGVTQTPRYLIKTRGQQVTLSCSPISGHRSVSWYQQTPGQGLQFLFEYFSETQRNKGNFPGRFSGRQFSNSRSEMNVSTLELGDSALYLCASRLGEFYGDEQYFGPGTRLTVT.

The chain joins TRBV5-1 to TRBJ2-7; maybe TRBD2 (6 bases). Deletions cut 4 bases from V and 3 bases from J, with 11 bases between. Germline-derived CDR1 and CDR2 are SGHRS and YFSETQ. The CDR3 consists of 13 residues. This chain's CDR3 is CASSKGTLYEQYF. In nucleotides, the CDR3 is TGCGCCAGCAGCAAAGGGACTCTCTACGAGCAGTACTTC.

This chain links TRBV18 with TRBJ2-1, with D uncertain. V was pared by 0 bases and J by 3 bases, with 9 bases between. The germline CDR1 and CDR2 sequences are KGHSH and LQKENI. This CDR3 region has 15 residues. CDR3 bases: TGTGCCAGCTCACCACCGTTGGAGAACTACAATGAGCAGTTCTTC. Amino acid sequence: CASSPPLENYNEQFF.

The V gene is TRBV7-6, the J gene TRBJ2-3; a weak D match, TRBD2 (6 bases). From germline, CDR1 is SGHVS and CDR2 FNYEAQ. V lost 1 base and J lost 0, with 11 bases in between. This CDR3 comprises 16 residues. CDR3 sequence: CASSLVGGPSTDTQYF. In nucleotides, the CDR3 is TGTGCCAGCAGCTTAGTGGGGGGACCTAGCACAGATACGCAGTATTTT.

The rearrangement links TRBV19 to TRBJ2-2; no firm D call. CDR1 is LNHDA and CDR2 is SQIVND in the germline V gene (reference sequence). The CDR3 has 16 amino acids. Deletions cut 7 bases from V and 1 base from J, with 16 bases between. CDR3 amino acids: CASNFPGRLNTGELFF. CDR3 nucleotide sequence: TGTGCCAGTAACTTCCCGGGCCGATTGAACACCGGGGAGCTGTTTTTT.

This chain links TRBV11-2 with TRBJ1-2; D ambiguous. The V gene's germline CDR1 is SGHAT and CDR2 FQNNGV. This CDR3 is built from 16 residues. V was trimmed by 4 bases and J by 1 base, leaving 16 bases between them. CDR3 DNA sequence: TGTGCCAGCAGCTCCCCTTCCGGCAGCCTTAACTATGGCTACACCTTC. This gives the protein CASSSPSGSLNYGYTF. The variable domain in full, with the rest retrieved from reference TRBV11-2 and TRBJ1-2, is EAGVAQSPRYKIIEKRQSVAFWCNPISGHATLYWYQQILGQGPKLLIQFQNNGVVDDSQLPKDRFSAERLKGVDSTLKIQPAKLEDSAVYLCASSSPSGSLNYGYTFGSGTRLTVV.

The V call is TRBV7-9, the J call TRBJ2-5, with 7 bases lining up with TRBD2. Germline CDR1 and CDR2: SEHNR and FQNEAQ (reference sequence). V trimming: 4 bases; J trimming: 1 base; junction bases outside the gene matches: 3. The CDR3 runs to 14 residues. This CDR3 reads CASSSASGQETQYF. CDR3 DNA sequence: TGTGCCAGCAGCTCGGCTAGCGGCCAAGAGACCCAGTACTTC.

The chain joins TRBV29-1 to TRBJ2-1; 7 nucleotides match TRBD1. This CDR3 comprises 14 residues. V was clipped by 6 bases and J by 0 bases; unmatched bases: 5. Germline assignment: CDR1 SQVTM and CDR2 ANQGSEA. The CDR3 loop reads CSVVGTVSYNEQFF. CDR3 coding DNA: TGCAGCGTGGTCGGGACAGTCTCCTACAATGAGCAGTTCTTC.

The chain uses TRBV10-2 and TRBJ2-2; no clear D. This CDR3 has 12 residues. V lost 6 bases, J lost 7 bases, and 9 bases lay in between. Looked up from germline, CDR1 is WSHSY and CDR2 is SAAADI. The CDR3 region has the DNA TGCGCCAGCAGACTCCGGGTCGGGGAGCTGTTTTTT. Amino acid sequence: CASRLRVGELFF.

This chain links TRBV4-3 with TRBJ2-7; no clear D gene. Per the germline V gene, CDR1 is LGHNA and CDR2 is YSLEER. V dropped 1 base and J dropped 1 base, with 11 bases sitting between them. CDR3 length equals 15 residues. The CDR3 spells CASSQAWTESYEQYF. CDR3 DNA sequence: TGCGCCAGCAGCCAAGCCTGGACGGAGTCCTACGAGCAGTACTTC.

The sample holds one count of this clone. The genes are TRBV6-5 and TRBJ2-1; D might be TRBD2 (5 bases). The CDR3 is 15 amino acids. Trimming shortened V by 6 bases and J by 4 bases, and 16 bases separated the two germline ends. Germline loops: CDR1 MNHEY, CDR2 SVGAGI. The DNA for the CDR3 is TGTGCCAGCAGCAGGACCGGGGAGACTTACAATGAGCAGTTCTTC. Its protein product is CASSRTGETYNEQFF.

The genes are TRBV10-1 and TRBJ2-1; D remains ambiguous. Germline V lookup: CDR1 WNHNN, CDR2 SYGVQD (reference sequence). CDR3 length equals 13 residues. V lost 3 bases and J 5 bases, leaving 8 bases between the germline ends. The CDR3 bases are TGCGCCAGCAGTGATAGGAAGGACAATGAGCAGTTCTTC. Protein: CASSDRKDNEQFF.

This sequence joins TRBV6-1 and TRBJ2-7; the match to TRBD1 covers 7 bases. The junction had 13 bases not matched to a gene; V was cut back by 8 bases and J by 3 bases. This CDR3 has 15 amino acids. Germline lookup yields CDR1 MNHNS and CDR2 SASEGT. CDR3 DNA sequence: TGTGCCAGCTGGGGGCCGGGACAGACCCTCTACGAGCAGTACTTC. Protein: CASWGPGQTLYEQYF.

The chain uses TRBV4-1 and TRBJ1-4, with TRBD1 matching 7 bases. CDR1 and CDR2 (germline): MGHRA, YSYEKL. The CDR3 sequence is 15 residues long. Trimming cost V 1 base and J 3 bases; bases outside gene matches: 2. CDR3 residues: CASSQVTGSNEKLFF. The CDR3 DNA is TGCGCCAGCAGCCAAGTGACAGGGTCTAATGAAAAACTGTTTTTT.